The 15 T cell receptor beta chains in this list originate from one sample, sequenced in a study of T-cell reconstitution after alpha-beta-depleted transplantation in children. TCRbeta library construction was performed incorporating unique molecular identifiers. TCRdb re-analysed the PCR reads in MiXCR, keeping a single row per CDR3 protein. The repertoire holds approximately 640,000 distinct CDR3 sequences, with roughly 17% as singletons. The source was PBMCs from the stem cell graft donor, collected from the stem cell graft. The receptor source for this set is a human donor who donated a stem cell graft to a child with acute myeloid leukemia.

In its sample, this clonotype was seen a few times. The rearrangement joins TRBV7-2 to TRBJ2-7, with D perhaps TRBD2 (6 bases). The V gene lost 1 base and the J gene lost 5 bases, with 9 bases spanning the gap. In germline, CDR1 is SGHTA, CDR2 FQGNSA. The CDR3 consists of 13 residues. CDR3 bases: TGTGCCAGCAGCTTAGGTGGAGGGAACGAGCAGTACTTC. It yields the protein CASSLGGGNEQYF. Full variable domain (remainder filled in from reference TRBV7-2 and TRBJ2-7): GAGVSQSPSNKVTEKGKDVELRCDPISGHTALYWYRQSLGQGLEFLIYFQGNSAPDKSGLPSDRFSAERTGGSVSTLTIQRTQQEDSAVYLCASSLGGGNEQYFGPGTRLTVT.

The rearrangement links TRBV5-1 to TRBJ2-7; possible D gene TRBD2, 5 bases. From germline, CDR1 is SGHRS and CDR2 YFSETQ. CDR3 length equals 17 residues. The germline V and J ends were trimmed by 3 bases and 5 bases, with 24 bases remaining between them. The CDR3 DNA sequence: TGCGCCAGCAGCTGGAATTTGGACGGAGGTATCCTCGACGAGCAGTACTTC. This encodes CASSWNLDGGILDEQYF.

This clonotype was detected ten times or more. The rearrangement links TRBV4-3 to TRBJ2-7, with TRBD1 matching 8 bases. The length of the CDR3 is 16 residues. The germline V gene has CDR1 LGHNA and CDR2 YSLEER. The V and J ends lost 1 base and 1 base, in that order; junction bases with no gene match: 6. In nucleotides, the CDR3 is TGCGCCAGCAGCCAAGGAGGGACAGGAGTGTCCTACGAGCAGTACTTC. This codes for CASSQGGTGVSYEQYF.

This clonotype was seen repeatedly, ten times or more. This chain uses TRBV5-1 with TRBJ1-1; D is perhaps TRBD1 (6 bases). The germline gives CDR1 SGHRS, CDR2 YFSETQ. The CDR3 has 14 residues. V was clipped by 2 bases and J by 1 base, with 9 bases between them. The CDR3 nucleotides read TGCGCCAGCAGCTTACAGGGATCGAACACTGAAGCTTTCTTT. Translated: CASSLQGSNTEAFF.

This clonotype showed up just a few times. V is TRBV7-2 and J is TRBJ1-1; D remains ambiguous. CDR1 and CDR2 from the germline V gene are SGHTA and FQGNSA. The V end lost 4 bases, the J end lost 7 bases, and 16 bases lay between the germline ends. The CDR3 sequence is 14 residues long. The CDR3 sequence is CASSSQVPLIEAFF. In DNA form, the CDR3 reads TGTGCCAGCAGCTCACAAGTCCCCCTAATTGAAGCTTTCTTT.

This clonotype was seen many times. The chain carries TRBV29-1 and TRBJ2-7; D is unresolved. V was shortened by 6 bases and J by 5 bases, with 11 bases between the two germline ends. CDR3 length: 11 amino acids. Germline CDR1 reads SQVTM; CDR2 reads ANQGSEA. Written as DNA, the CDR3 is TGCAGCGTCCAGGATCCCAACGAGCAGTACTTC. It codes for CSVQDPNEQYF.

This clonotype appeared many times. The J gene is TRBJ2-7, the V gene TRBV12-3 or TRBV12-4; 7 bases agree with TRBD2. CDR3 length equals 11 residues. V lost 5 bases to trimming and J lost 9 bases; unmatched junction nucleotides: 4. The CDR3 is CASSPGGGQYF. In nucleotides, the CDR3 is TGTGCCAGCAGTCCGGGGGGTGGGCAGTACTTC.

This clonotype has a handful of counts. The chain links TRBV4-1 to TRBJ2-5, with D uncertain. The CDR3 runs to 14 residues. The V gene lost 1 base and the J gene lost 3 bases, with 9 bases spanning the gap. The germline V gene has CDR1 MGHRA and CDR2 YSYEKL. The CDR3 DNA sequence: TGCGCCAGCAGCCAAGTCGGCGGTGAAGAGACCCAGTACTTC. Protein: CASSQVGGEETQYF.

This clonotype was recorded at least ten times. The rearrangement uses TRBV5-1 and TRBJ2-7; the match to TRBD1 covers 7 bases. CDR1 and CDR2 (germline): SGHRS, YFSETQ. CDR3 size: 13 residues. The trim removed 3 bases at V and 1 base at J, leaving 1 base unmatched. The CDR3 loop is CASSWDRSYEQYF. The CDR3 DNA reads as TGCGCCAGCAGCTGGGACAGATCCTACGAGCAGTACTTC.

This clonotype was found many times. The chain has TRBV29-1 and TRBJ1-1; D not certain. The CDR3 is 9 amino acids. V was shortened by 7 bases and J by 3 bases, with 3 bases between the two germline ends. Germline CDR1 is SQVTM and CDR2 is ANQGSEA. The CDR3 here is CSADTEAFF. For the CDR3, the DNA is TGCAGCGCTGACACTGAAGCTTTCTTT. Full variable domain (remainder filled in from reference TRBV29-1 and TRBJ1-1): SAVISQKPSRDICQRGTSLTIQCQVDSQVTMMFWYRQQPGQSLTLIATANQGSEATYESGFVIDKFPISRPNLTFSTLTVSNMSPEDSSIYLCSADTEAFFGQGTRLTVV.

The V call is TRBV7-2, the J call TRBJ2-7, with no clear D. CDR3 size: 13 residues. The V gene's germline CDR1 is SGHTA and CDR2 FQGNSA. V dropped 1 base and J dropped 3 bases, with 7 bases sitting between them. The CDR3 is CASSLERFYEQYF. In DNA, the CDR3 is TGTGCCAGCAGCTTAGAGAGATTCTACGAGCAGTACTTC.

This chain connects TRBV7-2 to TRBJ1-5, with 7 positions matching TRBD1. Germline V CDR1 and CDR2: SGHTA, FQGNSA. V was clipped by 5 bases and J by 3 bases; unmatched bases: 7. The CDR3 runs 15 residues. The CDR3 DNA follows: TGTGCCAGCAGCCTAGTGGGACAGCTCAATCAGCCCCAGCATTTT. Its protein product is CASSLVGQLNQPQHF.

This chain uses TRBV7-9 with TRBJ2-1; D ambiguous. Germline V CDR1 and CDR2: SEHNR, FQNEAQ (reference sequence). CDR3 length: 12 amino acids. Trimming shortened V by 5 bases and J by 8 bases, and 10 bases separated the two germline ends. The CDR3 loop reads CASSQVGDEQFF. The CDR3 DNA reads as TGTGCCAGCAGCCAGGTTGGGGATGAGCAGTTCTTC.

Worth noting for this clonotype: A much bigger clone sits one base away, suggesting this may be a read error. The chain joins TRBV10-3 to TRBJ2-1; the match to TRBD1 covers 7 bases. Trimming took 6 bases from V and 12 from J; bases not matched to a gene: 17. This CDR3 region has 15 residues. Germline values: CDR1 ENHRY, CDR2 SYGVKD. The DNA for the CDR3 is TGTGCCATCAGGGGGGATAGGGGGCCCCGGGATGGGCAGTTCTTC. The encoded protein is CAIRGDRGPRDGQFF.

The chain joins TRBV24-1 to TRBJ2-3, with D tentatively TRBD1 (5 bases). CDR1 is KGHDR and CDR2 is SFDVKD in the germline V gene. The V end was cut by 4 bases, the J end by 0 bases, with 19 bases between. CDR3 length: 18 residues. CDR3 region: CATSDPDSLRSSTDTQYF. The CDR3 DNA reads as TGTGCCACCAGTGACCCTGACAGCCTCCGTTCTAGCACAGATACGCAGTATTTT.